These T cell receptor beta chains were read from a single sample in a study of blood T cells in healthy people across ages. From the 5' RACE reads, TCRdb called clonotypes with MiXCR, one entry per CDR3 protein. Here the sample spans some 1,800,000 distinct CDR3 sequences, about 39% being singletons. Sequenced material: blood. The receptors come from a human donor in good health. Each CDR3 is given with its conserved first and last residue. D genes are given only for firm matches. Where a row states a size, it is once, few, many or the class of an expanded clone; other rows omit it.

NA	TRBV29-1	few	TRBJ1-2	TGCAGCGTTAATGAGGATGGCTACACCTTC	CSVNEDGYTF
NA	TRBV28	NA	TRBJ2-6	TGTGCCAGCAGTTTAGGGGAAGGCAACGTCCTGACTTTC	CASSLGEGNVLTF
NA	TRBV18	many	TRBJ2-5	TGTGCCAGCTCACCAGGGGATCAAGAGACCCAGTACTTC	CASSPGDQETQYF
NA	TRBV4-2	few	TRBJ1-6	TGTGCCAGCAGCCAAGAGAGGTCTGGGAACTCACCCCTCCACTTT	CASSQERSGNSPLHF
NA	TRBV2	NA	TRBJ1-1	TGTGCCAGCAGTGAACCCCCGAACACTGAAGCTTTCTTT	CASSEPPNTEAFF
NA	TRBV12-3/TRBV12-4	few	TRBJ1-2	TGTGCCAGCAGTTTACGGGCAGGGCTCTATGGCTACACCTTC	CASSLRAGLYGYTF
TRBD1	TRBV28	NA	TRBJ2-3	TGTGCCAGCAGAGGAGGGACAGGGGGCGCAGATACGCAGTATTTT	CASRGGTGGADTQYF
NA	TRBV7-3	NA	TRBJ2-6	TGTGCCAGCAGACCAGATGGGTCTGGGGCCAACGTCCTGACTTTC	CASRPDGSGANVLTF
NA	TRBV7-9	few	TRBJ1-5	TGTGCCAGCAGCTCACAAACGGGGATAAGGTGGCATTTT	CASSSQTGIRWHF
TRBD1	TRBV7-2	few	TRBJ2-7	TGTGCCAGCAGCTTATATCGCAGGGGGAGCTACGAGCAGTACTTC	CASSLYRRGSYEQYF
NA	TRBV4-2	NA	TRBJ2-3	TGTGCCAGCAAAAACGAGGGGGGGACTTACACAGATACGCAGTATTTT	CASKNEGGTYTDTQYF
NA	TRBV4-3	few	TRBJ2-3	TGCGCCAGCAGCCAAGGAGCAAGGGGCCCAGATACGCAGTATTTT	CASSQGARGPDTQYF
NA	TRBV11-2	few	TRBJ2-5	TGTGCCAGCAGCTTAGGTGGGGGAGTAAAGACCCAGTACTTC	CASSLGGGVKTQYF
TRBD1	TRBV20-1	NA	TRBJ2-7	TGCAGTGCGACAGGGGGGTTATCCTACGAGCAGTACTTC	CSATGGLSYEQYF
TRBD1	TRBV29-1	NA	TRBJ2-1	TGCAGCGGTCCTACCGGGACAGGAGGGGATGAGCAGTTCTTC	CSGPTGTGGDEQFF
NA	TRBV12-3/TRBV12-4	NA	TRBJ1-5	TGTGCCAGCAGTCTCCAGGTTCGGGATCAGCCCCAGCATTTT	CASSLQVRDQPQHF
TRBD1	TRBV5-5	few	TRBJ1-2	TGTGCCAGCAGCGTACAGGGGGCGGACCCTAGGGGCTACACCTTC	CASSVQGADPRGYTF
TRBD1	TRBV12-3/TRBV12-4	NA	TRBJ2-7	TGTGCCAGCACCTCGAGGACAGGGACCTCCTACGAGCAGTACTTC	CASTSRTGTSYEQYF
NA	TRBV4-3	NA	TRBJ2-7	TGCGCCAGCAGCCGAGAAAGGGAAACGGTGGGGCTAGAGGCGAAATCCTACGAGCAGTACTTC	CASSRERETVGLEAKSYEQYF
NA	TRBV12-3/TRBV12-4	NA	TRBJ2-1	TGTGCCTGCAGCATCGGGAGCTCCTACAATGAGCAGTTCTTC	CACSIGSSYNEQFF
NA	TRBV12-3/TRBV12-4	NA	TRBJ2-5	TGTGCCAGCAGTTTAAAGTTGGGACGACACCAAGAGACCCAGTACTTC	CASSLKLGRHQETQYF
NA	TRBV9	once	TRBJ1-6	TGTGCCAGCAGCGTAGAAGGTTCGGCCCTCCACTTT	CASSVEGSALHF
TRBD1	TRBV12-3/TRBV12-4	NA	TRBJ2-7	TGTGCCAGCAGCCTACATGACAGGGCTGGCTACGAGCAGTACTTC	CASSLHDRAGYEQYF
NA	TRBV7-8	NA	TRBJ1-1	TGTGCCAGCAGCACTCCCACCTCGGGACACTCGAACACTGAAGCTTTCTTT	CASSTPTSGHSNTEAFF
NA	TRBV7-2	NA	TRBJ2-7	TGTGCCAGCAGCTTATCGACAGTACGTTCCTACGAGCAGTACTTC	CASSLSTVRSYEQYF
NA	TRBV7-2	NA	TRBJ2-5	TGTGCCAGCAGCTTAGGGGGGCCTCCGGAGACCCAGTACTTC	CASSLGGPPETQYF
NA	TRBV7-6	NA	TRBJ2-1	TGTGCCAGCAGCTTAGTCGCGGAGGGTCGGGGGAGTGAGCAGTTCTTC	CASSLVAEGRGSEQFF